This T cell receptor (beta chain) emerged from a study of T cell responses to AZD1222 COVID-19 vaccine. Data came from immunoSEQ multiplex PCR; TCRdb stores just in-frame clones and leaves some out. Of more than 80,000 clones listed, around 90% were seen once; the top ten hold about 6%. In regard to this clone: Its antigen is unknown.

Study-level results: Clonal diversity may have been underestimated in mostly white British donors. In the spike-specific TCR repertoire, nearly half reportedly target unmutated variant regions.

Germline V gene lookup returns CDR1 SNHLY and CDR2 FYNNEI. The germline V and J ends were trimmed by 5 bases and 0 bases, with 11 bases remaining between them. This CDR3 spans 15 amino acids. V and J are TRBV2 and TRBJ2-1; maybe TRBD2 (6 bases). The receptor was isolated from an adult in good health. Source: peripheral blood, taken on day 0 of AZD1222 vaccination. The CDR3 coding sequence is TGTGCCAGCAGTATAGCGGCGTCCTCCTACAATGAGCAGTTCTTC. Protein: CASSIAASSYNEQFF.